The source of this T cell receptor (beta chain) is a study of blood T cell repertoires in COVID-19. Study as a whole: Nucleic acid was either cDNA or gDNA, and it came from T cells, B-cell-depleted T cells, or PBMCs.

Those who participated ranged in age from 18 to 89 years and resided in 20 to 30 US areas. Sequencing used immunoSEQ multiplex PCR; TCRdb keeps in-frame clones, though not all of them. The sample yields over 200,000 clones, approximately 84% seen once. The receptor's source is a man in his sixties who had recovered from COVID-19. The sequencing input was PBMCs or T cells enriched from blood (not recorded which).

CDR3 amino acids: CASSLAGGGSYEQYF. In DNA, the CDR3 is TGTGCCAGCAGCTTGGCGGGAGGAGGATCCTACGAGCAGTACTTC. The chain links TRBV7-2 to TRBJ2-7; TRBD2 agrees at 8 bases. Germline CDR1 is SGHTA and CDR2 is FQGNSA. The CDR3 runs 15 residues. V lost 3 bases to trimming and J lost 1 base; unmatched junction nucleotides: 5.